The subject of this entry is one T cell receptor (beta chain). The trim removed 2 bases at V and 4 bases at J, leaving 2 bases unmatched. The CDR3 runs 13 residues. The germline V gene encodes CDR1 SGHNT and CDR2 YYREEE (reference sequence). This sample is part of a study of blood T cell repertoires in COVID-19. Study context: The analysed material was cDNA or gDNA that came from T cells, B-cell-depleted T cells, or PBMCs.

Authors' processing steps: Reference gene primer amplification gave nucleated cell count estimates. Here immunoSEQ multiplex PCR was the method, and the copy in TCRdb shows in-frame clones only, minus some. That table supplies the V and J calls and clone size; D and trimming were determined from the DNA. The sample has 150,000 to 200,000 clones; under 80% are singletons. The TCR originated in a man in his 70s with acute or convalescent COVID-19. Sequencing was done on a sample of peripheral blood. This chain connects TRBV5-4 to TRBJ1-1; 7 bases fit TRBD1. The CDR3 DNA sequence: TGTGCCAGCAGCTTCAGACAGGGCACTGAAGCTTTCTTT. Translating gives CASSFRQGTEAFF.